One and the same sample provided the 27 T cell receptor beta chains below, sequenced in a study of T-cell memory formation after mild COVID-19. TCRdb recomputed calls from the 5' RACE reads with MiXCR, one row per CDR3 protein. The sample yields approximately 450,000 distinct CDR3 sequences, 15% to 20% seen once. The sequencing sample was made of PBMCs or a T cell subset sorted from them (not recorded which). The receptors here all came from an adult woman who had mild COVID-19 (a few samples of this study predate the infection). Cell type and time point are not known.

V gene TRBV24-1 combines with J gene TRBJ2-2, with 12 nucleotides matching TRBD1. The CDR3 covers 16 residues. The V segment lost 4 bases and the J segment 6 bases; nucleotides outside the gene matches: 5. CDR1 KGHDR and CDR2 SFDVKD come from the germline V gene. CDR3 coding DNA: TGTGCCACCAGTGAAGGCGGGACAGGGGGCCCCGGGGAGCTGTTTTTT. Protein: CATSEGGTGGPGELFF.

This clonotype was counted only a few times. The rearrangement joins TRBV7-6 to TRBJ2-1; possible D gene TRBD2, 7 bases. The germline V and J ends were trimmed by 4 bases and 4 bases, with 17 bases remaining between them. Per germline, CDR1 SGHVS and CDR2 FNYEAQ. The length of the CDR3 is 16 residues. CDR3 DNA sequence: TGTGCCAGCAGCTCAGCGACAGGACTAGATTACAATGAGCAGTTCTTC. Amino acid sequence: CASSSATGLDYNEQFF.

The chain employs TRBV5-1 and TRBJ2-5; D not resolved. The ends were cut back, 0 bases at V and 4 bases at J, with 13 bases in the middle. Germline-derived CDR1 and CDR2 are SGHRS and YFSETQ. The CDR3 extends over 15 amino acids. The chain's CDR3 is CASSLVGQDGETQYF. The CDR3 DNA reads TGCGCCAGCAGCTTGGTCGGCCAGGACGGAGAGACCCAGTACTTC.

In this sample, this clonotype turned up a few times. V and J are TRBV30 and TRBJ1-2; weak D call: TRBD1 (5 bases). V lost 5 bases, J lost 3 bases, and 7 bases lay in between. The CDR3 sequence is 11 residues long. CDR1 and CDR2 from the germline V gene are GTSNPN and SVGIG (reference sequence). The CDR3 reads CAWATDYGYTF. Written as DNA, the CDR3 is TGTGCCTGGGCGACAGACTATGGCTACACCTTC.

The V and J genes are TRBV9 and TRBJ2-5; D is possibly TRBD1 or TRBD2 (5 bases each). This CDR3 comprises 14 residues. Germline V gives CDR1 SGDLS, CDR2 YYNGEE. Trimming took 2 bases from V and 2 from J, leaving 10 bases between them. The DNA of the CDR3 is TGTGCCAGCAGCGTGAGGGGCAGGCAAGAGACCCAGTACTTC. The encoded protein is CASSVRGRQETQYF.

This clonotype came up many times. The V and J genes are TRBV7-9 and TRBJ2-3; perhaps TRBD1 as D (6 bases). Looked up from germline, CDR1 is SEHNR and CDR2 is FQNEAQ (reference sequence). CDR3 size: 17 residues. V gave up 5 bases and J gave up 2 bases, with 20 bases separating them. CDR3 in amino acids: CASSTSSGTLPTDTQYF. For the CDR3, the DNA is TGTGCCAGCAGCACATCTTCCGGGACACTGCCCACAGATACGCAGTATTTT. The full variable domain, in which reference TRBV7-9 and TRBJ2-3 provide the parts outside the CDR3, is DTGVSQNPRHKITKRGQNVTFRCDPISEHNRLYWYRQTLGQGPEFLTYFQNEAQLEKSRLLSDRFSAERPKGSFSTLEIQRTEQGDSAMYLCASSTSSGTLPTDTQYFGPGTRLTVL.

This clonotype was detected a few times. Here the CDR3 reads CASSLLQDRQPQHF. The CDR3 nucleotides are TGTGCCAGCTCACTCCTCCAAGATCGGCAGCCCCAGCATTTT. The chain links TRBV18 to TRBJ1-5; no firm D call. Germline values: CDR1 KGHSH, CDR2 LQKENI. V lost 4 bases and J lost 7, with 14 bases in between. This CDR3 spans 14 amino acids.

This clonotype was detected a few times. The chain recombines TRBV7-2 with TRBJ1-2; perhaps TRBD1 as D (5 bases). Germline V gene data show CDR1 as SGHTA and CDR2 as FQGNSA. CDR3 size: 17 residues. V dropped 1 base and J dropped 4 bases, with 19 bases sitting between them. DNA of the CDR3: TGTGCCAGCAGCTTAGGTGGGGGGTACGAGGGCGGCTATGGCTACACCTTC. Protein product: CASSLGGGYEGGYGYTF.

The chain couples TRBV11-2 to TRBJ2-5; the D is unclear. The CDR3 is 13 amino acids. Trimming pared 4 bases from V and 4 bases from J, leaving 10 bases between. Germline V gene data show CDR1 as SGHAT and CDR2 as FQNNGV. CDR3 in amino acids: CASSSLRTETQYF. CDR3 coding DNA: TGTGCCAGCAGCTCCCTTCGGACAGAGACCCAGTACTTC.

This clonotype came up a few times. The J gene is TRBJ2-7, the V gene TRBV5-1; 8 bases are a match to TRBD2. The trim removed 5 bases at V and 0 bases at J, leaving 4 bases unmatched. The CDR3 length is 14 residues. Germline V gene lookup returns CDR1 SGHRS and CDR2 YFSETQ. This CDR3 reads CASSMTSVSYEQYF. CDR3 nucleotide sequence: TGCGCCAGCAGTATGACTAGCGTCTCCTACGAGCAGTACTTC.

This chain connects TRBV4-2 to TRBJ2-3; TRBD1 or TRBD2 may be the D gene (6 bases each). V was clipped by 0 bases and J by 1 base, with 14 bases between them. CDR1 and CDR2 from the germline V gene are LGHNA and YNFKEQ. The CDR3 extends over 17 amino acids. DNA for the CDR3: TGTGCCAGCAGCCAAGATTTGGGGGGCCCCCGCACAGATACGCAGTATTTT. Translation: CASSQDLGGPRTDTQYF.

This clonotype was seen more than once but under ten times. The chain joins TRBV7-9 to TRBJ2-7; D is unresolved. The CDR3 is 14 amino acids. V lost 1 base and J 0 bases, leaving 7 bases between the germline ends. The germline V gene has CDR1 SEHNR and CDR2 FQNEAQ (reference sequence). CDR3 DNA: TGTGCCAGCAGCTTAGTCGGTTACTCCTACGAGCAGTACTTC. Encoded protein: CASSLVGYSYEQYF.

The sample holds a few counts of this clonotype. This chain connects TRBV2 to TRBJ2-1, with D perhaps TRBD1 or TRBD2 (5 bases each). The V end lost 6 bases, the J end lost 5 bases, and 14 bases lay between the germline ends. Germline V gene data show CDR1 as SNHLY and CDR2 as FYNNEI. CDR3 length: 14 residues. In DNA, the CDR3 is TGTGCCAGCAGGAGGGGCACTAGTAACAATGAGCAGTTCTTC. Translated: CASRRGTSNNEQFF.

The chain recombines TRBV20-1 with TRBJ1-1; 7 nucleotides match TRBD1. V trimming: 6 bases; J trimming: 6 bases; junction bases outside the gene matches: 13. The CDR3 runs 14 residues. Germline values: CDR1 DFQATT, CDR2 SNEGSKA (reference sequence). CDR3 sequence reads: CSAPQVGGQSEAFF. CDR3 sequence (DNA): TGCAGTGCGCCCCAAGTGGGGGGACAGTCTGAAGCTTTCTTT.

The J gene is TRBJ2-2, the V gene TRBV3-1; 10 bases match TRBD1. Trimming cost V 4 bases and J 5 bases; bases outside gene matches: 1. Germline assignment: CDR1 LGHDT and CDR2 YNNKEL (reference sequence). This CDR3 has 14 amino acids. The CDR3 DNA follows: TGTGCCAGCAGCCCGGACAGGGGGACCGGGGAGCTGTTTTTT. Translation: CASSPDRGTGELFF.

The sample holds a few counts of this clonotype. The gene calls are TRBV12-3 or TRBV12-4 and TRBJ2-7; TRBD1 or TRBD2 may be the D gene (5 bases each). V lost 6 bases and J 0 bases, leaving 12 bases between the germline ends. The CDR3 covers 14 residues. CDR3 in amino acids: CASRPGPASYEQYF. The CDR3 DNA sequence: TGTGCCAGCAGACCGGGACCAGCCTCCTACGAGCAGTACTTC.

This clonotype occurred many times. The chain employs TRBV4-2 and TRBJ2-5; D gene uncertain. The germline V and J ends were trimmed by 1 base and 5 bases, with 11 bases remaining between them. Germline V gene sequence: CDR1 LGHNA, CDR2 YNFKEQ. The length of the CDR3 is 14 residues. CDR3 residues: CASSQGGLAETQYF. DNA of the CDR3: TGTGCCAGCAGCCAAGGGGGTTTGGCTGAGACCCAGTACTTC.

This clonotype was seen only a few times. The gene calls are TRBV7-8 and TRBJ1-5, with D perhaps matching TRBD1 (5 bases). Germline CDR1 and CDR2: SGHVS and FQNEAQ. Trimming removed 1 base at V and 2 bases at J, with 12 bases between. The CDR3 length is 16 residues. CDR3 in amino acids: CASSLVEGIGNQPQHF. The CDR3 region has the DNA TGTGCCAGCAGCTTAGTAGAGGGGATAGGCAATCAGCCCCAGCATTTT.

This clonotype appeared a few times. The CDR3 DNA reads as TGTGCCAGCAGCTTAGCGTGGACTAGCGGGAGTAATGAGCAGTTCTTC. It yields the protein CASSLAWTSGSNEQFF. The chain has TRBV7-9 and TRBJ2-1; 13 bases match TRBD2. Trimming at V came to 0 bases and at J to 7 bases, leaving 3 bases not matched to a gene. CDR3 length: 16 amino acids. CDR1 is SEHNR and CDR2 is FQNEAQ in the germline V gene (reference sequence).

This clonotype was recorded a few times. The J gene is TRBJ2-7, the V gene TRBV12-3 or TRBV12-4; possibly TRBD1 for D (6 bases). The CDR3 length is 14 residues. V lost 6 bases and J lost 3, with 15 bases in between. The CDR3 DNA is TGTGCCAGCAGCGTCGGGACATCTTTCTACGAGCAGTACTTC. Its protein is CASSVGTSFYEQYF.

This clonotype was detected a few times. The chain recombines TRBV25-1 with TRBJ2-1; D remains ambiguous. The V gene lost 2 bases and the J gene lost 7 bases, with 0 bases spanning the gap. Germline assignment: CDR1 MGHDK and CDR2 SYGVNS. This CDR3 has 10 amino acids. Here the CDR3 DNA reads TGTGCCAGCAGTGAAAATGAGCAGTTCTTC. It translates to CASSENEQFF.

The chain uses TRBV7-2 and TRBJ1-6; D may be TRBD1 (6 bases). This CDR3 region has 16 residues. Per the germline V gene, CDR1 is SGHTA and CDR2 is FQGNSA. With 1 base removed from V and 6 bases from J, the gap between germline ends came to 13 bases. The CDR3 sequence: CASSLGRQGSNSPLHF. CDR3 nucleotide sequence: TGTGCCAGCAGCTTAGGGCGCCAGGGGAGTAATTCACCCCTCCACTTT.

CDR3 in DNA: TGTGCCAGCACTCTAGCGGGAGATCTCGAGCAGTACTTC. Protein: CASTLAGDLEQYF. The rearrangement joins TRBV7-6 to TRBJ2-7; 10 bases align to TRBD2. CDR1 is SGHVS, CDR2 FNYEAQ, per germline. V trimming: 7 bases; J trimming: 6 bases; junction bases outside the gene matches: 6. This CDR3 region has 13 residues.

The J gene is TRBJ2-1, the V gene TRBV5-1, with 8 bases aligning to TRBD2. The germline V gene has CDR1 SGHRS and CDR2 YFSETQ. V was pared by 3 bases and J by 8 bases, with 16 bases of the junction left unmatched. CDR3 length: 17 residues. The CDR3 spells CASSSFSLRGGRDEQFF. The CDR3 DNA reads as TGCGCCAGCAGCTCTTTTTCTCTCCGGGGGGGCCGTGATGAGCAGTTCTTC.

This clonotype was observed a few times. CDR3 region: CASSLELPGGATNEKLFF. In DNA form, the CDR3 reads TGTGCCAGCAGCTTAGAACTGCCAGGGGGGGCAACTAATGAAAAACTGTTTTTT. V usage is TRBV7-9 and J usage is TRBJ1-4; 7 positions agree with TRBD1. The CDR3 totals 18 residues. Losses at the gene ends were 1 base for V and 0 bases for J; bases not matched to a gene: 8. CDR1 and CDR2 from the germline V gene are SEHNR and FQNEAQ (reference sequence).

There are a few counts of this clonotype. The chain links TRBV7-9 to TRBJ1-4; D not resolved. V shed 2 bases and J shed 7 bases, with 8 bases lying between them. This CDR3 spans 13 amino acids. Germline V gives CDR1 SEHNR, CDR2 FQNEAQ (reference sequence). The CDR3 loop is CASSLRSSEKLFF. CDR3 in DNA: TGTGCCAGCAGCTTACGGTCGAGTGAAAAACTGTTTTTT.

V and J are TRBV15 and TRBJ1-3; 7 bases match TRBD1. V shed 4 bases, J shed 1 base, and the junction held 16 bases outside the gene matches. The CDR3 spans 19 residues. Germline V gene data show CDR1 as LNHNV and CDR2 as YYDKDF (reference sequence). The CDR3 loop is CATSTRQGLTLQSGNTIYF. The CDR3 nucleotides read TGTGCCACCAGCACAAGACAGGGCTTGACGTTACAATCTGGAAACACCATATATTTT.